Sequencing of this T cell receptor beta chain was carried out in a study of cytomegalovirus exposure and HLA in healthy donors. In the study overall: Within the Caucasian-associated ancestry cluster were roughly 82% of the 398 genotyped donors.

60 Vbeta and 13 Jbeta primers were used in PCR. TCRdb's copy holds only in-frame clones and misses some; the assay was immunoSEQ multiplex PCR. The sample holds some 150,000 clones, roughly 80% seen once. Germline CDR1 reads SGHVS; CDR2 reads FQNEAQ. With V trimmed by 4 bases and J by 3 bases, 9 bases remained unmatched. This CDR3 region has 16 residues. The sample was PBMCs. The rearrangement joins TRBV7-8 to TRBJ2-7, with 10 bases identical to TRBD1. The TCR sequence derives from a man aged 25-45 years in good health and CMV-seropositive. The CDR3 loop reads CASSWDRGPLGYEQYF. The CDR3 nucleotides are TGTGCCAGCAGCTGGGACAGGGGACCCCTGGGCTACGAGCAGTACTTC. The full variable domain, rest sourced from reference TRBV7-8 and TRBJ2-7, is GAGVSQSPRYKVAKRGQDVALRCDPISGHVSLFWYQQALGQGPEFLTYFQNEAQLDKSGLPSDRFFAERPEGSVSTLKIQRTQQEDSAVYLCASSWDRGPLGYEQYFGPGTRLTVT.